This T cell receptor beta chain was captured by sequencing in a study of cytomegalovirus exposure and HLA in healthy donors. Study-wide findings and caveats: A few V segments could not be told apart, such as TRBV6-2 and TRBV6-3, and were left out.

This CDR3 has 14 amino acids. CDR1 LNHDA and CDR2 SQIVND come from the germline V gene (reference sequence). The ends were cut back, 2 bases at V and 4 bases at J, with 11 bases in the middle. This PCR relied on a set of 60 Vbeta primers and 13 Jbeta primers. Some clones are missing from TCRdb's copy, which holds only in-frame ones; the method was immunoSEQ multiplex PCR. This listing includes more than 50,000 clones. On this clone: As yet, its antigen is unknown.

The chain links TRBV19 to TRBJ1-2; D gene uncertain. The clonotype was recovered from a man over 45 in good health and CMV-seropositive. Sample: PBMCs. CDR3 sequence (DNA): TGTGCCAGTAGTATATCCGGTGGTGTCTATGGCTACACCTTC. It encodes CASSISGGVYGYTF.